The 2 T cell receptor beta chains presented below share a single source sample, sequenced in a study of blood T cell repertoires in COVID-19. This table comes from immunoSEQ multiplex PCR, and its TCRdb copy is limited to in-frame clones, with some not included. The sample holds tens of thousands of clones, 73% seen once. Sequences were obtained from peripheral blood. The receptors originated from a man aged 80 or over with acute or convalescent COVID-19.

The V and J genes are TRBV29-1 and TRBJ2-1; D is undetermined. Germline V gives CDR1 SQVTM, CDR2 ANQGSEA. V was pared by 7 bases and J by 4 bases, with 8 bases between. CDR3 size: 11 residues. The CDR3 spells CSALEYNEQFF. In DNA form, the CDR3 reads TGCAGCGCTCTAGAATACAATGAGCAGTTCTTC.

This clone was detected once. The chain has TRBV28 and TRBJ1-1, with TRBD1 identical over 8 bases. Germline CDR1 is MDHEN and CDR2 is SYDVKM. V was pared by 6 bases and J by 12 bases, with 12 bases of the junction left unmatched. CDR3 length: 13 amino acids. The CDR3: CASSQGAPIESFF. CDR3 in DNA: TGTGCCAGCAGCCAGGGGGCGCCGATCGAATCTTTCTTT.